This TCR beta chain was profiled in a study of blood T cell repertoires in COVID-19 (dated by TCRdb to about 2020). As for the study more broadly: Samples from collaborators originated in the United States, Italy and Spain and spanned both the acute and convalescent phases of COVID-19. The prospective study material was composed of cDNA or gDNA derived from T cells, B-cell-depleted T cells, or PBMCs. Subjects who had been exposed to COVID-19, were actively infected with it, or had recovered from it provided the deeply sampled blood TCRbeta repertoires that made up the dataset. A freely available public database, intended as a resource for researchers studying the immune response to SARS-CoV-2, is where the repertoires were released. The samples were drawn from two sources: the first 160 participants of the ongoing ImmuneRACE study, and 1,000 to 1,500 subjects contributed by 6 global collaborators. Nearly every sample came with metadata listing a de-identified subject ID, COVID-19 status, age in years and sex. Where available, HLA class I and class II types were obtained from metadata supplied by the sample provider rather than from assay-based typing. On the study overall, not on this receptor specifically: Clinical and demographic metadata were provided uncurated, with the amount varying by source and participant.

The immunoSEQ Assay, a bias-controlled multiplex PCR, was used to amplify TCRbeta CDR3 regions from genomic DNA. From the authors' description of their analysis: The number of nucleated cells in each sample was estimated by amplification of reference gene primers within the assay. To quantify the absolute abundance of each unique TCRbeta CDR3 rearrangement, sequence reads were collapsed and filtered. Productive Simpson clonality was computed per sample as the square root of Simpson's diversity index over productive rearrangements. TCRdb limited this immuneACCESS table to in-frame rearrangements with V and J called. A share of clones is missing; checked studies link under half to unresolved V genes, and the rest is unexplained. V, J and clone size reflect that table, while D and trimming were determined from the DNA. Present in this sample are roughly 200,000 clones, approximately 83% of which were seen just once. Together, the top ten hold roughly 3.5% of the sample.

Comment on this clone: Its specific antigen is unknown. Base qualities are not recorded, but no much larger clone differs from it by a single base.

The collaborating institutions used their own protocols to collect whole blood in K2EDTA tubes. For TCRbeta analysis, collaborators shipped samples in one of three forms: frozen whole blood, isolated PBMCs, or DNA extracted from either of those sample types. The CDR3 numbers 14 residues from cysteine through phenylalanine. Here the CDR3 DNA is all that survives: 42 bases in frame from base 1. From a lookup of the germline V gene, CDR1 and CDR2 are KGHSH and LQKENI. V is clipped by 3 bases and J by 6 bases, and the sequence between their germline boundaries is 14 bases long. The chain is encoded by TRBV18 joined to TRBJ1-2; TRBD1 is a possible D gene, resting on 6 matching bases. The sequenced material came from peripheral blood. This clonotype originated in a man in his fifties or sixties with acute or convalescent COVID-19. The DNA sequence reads TGTGCCAGCTCACCCATTACAGGGACCGATGGCTACACCTTC. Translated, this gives CASSPITGTDGYTF.